The clone carrying this TCR beta chain appeared a single time. This entry belongs to a study of blood T cell repertoires in COVID-19. Profiled with immunoSEQ multiplex PCR; TCRdb holds only in-frame clones, not every one. The sample comprises tens of thousands of clones, around 90% of which are singletons, and approximately 11% rests with the top ten. There are 13 residues in the CDR3. V was clipped by 2 bases and J by 5 bases, with 10 bases between them. CDR1 is MNHEY and CDR2 is SVGAGI in the germline V gene. V usage is TRBV6-5 and J usage is TRBJ2-7, with D uncertain. Sequencing was done on a sample of peripheral blood. The sequence came from a human donor with active COVID-19. The donor label of this sample is uncertain. Here the CDR3 DNA reads TGTGCCAGCAGTTACGACATCAGTGACGAGCAGTACTTC. The encoded protein is CASSYDISDEQYF.